These 5 T cell receptor beta chains were all obtained from the same sample, sequenced in a study of blood T cell repertoires in COVID-19. The table came from immunoSEQ multiplex PCR; TCRdb's copy has only in-frame clones and leaves some out. The table lists 11,000 to 15,000 clones, around nine tenths of them singletons. Specimen: peripheral blood. Source of these receptors: a human donor in a cohort sampled during active COVID-19.

The chain has TRBV7-2 and TRBJ2-3; 7 bases are a match to TRBD1. J gave up 1 base and V 9 bases, and 7 bases lay outside the gene matches. The CDR3 spans 14 residues. The germline V gene has CDR1 SGHTA and CDR2 FQGNSA. The CDR3 DNA follows: TGTGCCAGTCTACAGGGGTTTGGCACAGATACGCAGTATTTT. Its translation: CASLQGFGTDTQYF.

The genes are TRBV5-5 and TRBJ1-2, with 7 bases that match TRBD1. The germline CDR1 and CDR2 sequences are SGHKS and YYEKEE (reference sequence). Unmatched junction bases numbered 3, after V lost 4 bases and J lost 0 bases. The CDR3 consists of 14 residues. The CDR3, as DNA: TGTGCCAGCAGCACGGGGACAGCTAACTATGGCTACACCTTC. Encoded protein: CASSTGTANYGYTF.

The chain uses TRBV28 and TRBJ1-6; TRBD1 matches at 10 bases. There are 14 residues in the CDR3. Per the germline V gene, CDR1 is MDHEN and CDR2 is SYDVKM. V lost 8 bases to trimming and J lost 10 bases; unmatched junction nucleotides: 8. Here the CDR3 reads CASGRQGAESPLHF. CDR3 DNA sequence: TGTGCCAGCGGACGACAGGGGGCAGAGTCACCCCTCCACTTT.

V is TRBV21-1 and J is TRBJ1-1; TRBD1 is the table's D call and was not checked against the DNA. TRBV21-1 is tagged as a pseudogene. The CDR3 is 15 residues long. The CDR3 reads CASSSSQGLPTEAFF. The CDR3 nucleotides read TGTGCCAGCAGCTCGTCACAGGGGCTTCCCACTGAAGCTTTCTTT.

The chain joins TRBV28 to TRBJ1-5, with D hard to call. Germline V gives CDR1 MDHEN, CDR2 SYDVKM. Trimming cost V 5 bases and J 8 bases, with 10 bases left between them. The CDR3 has 12 amino acids. In DNA form, the CDR3 reads TGTGCCAGCAGTCGACCCGGGGAGCCCCAGCATTTT. Translating it yields CASSRPGEPQHF.